This T cell receptor beta chain was retrieved from a study of T cells in Graves' hyperthyroidism and ophthalmopathy. Notes on the study in general: Ophthalmopathy and stable hyperthyroidism were told apart by a 13 V-J model.

For the diagnoses, clinical symptoms, serum thyroxine and TRAb, thyroid ultrasound and orbital computed tomography were used. This clonotype was counted many times. As yet, its antigen is unknown. Germline CDR1 is SGHTA and CDR2 is FQGNSA. Trimming took off 6 bases at V and 4 bases at J, with 12 bases between the two ends. CDR3 length equals 14 residues. RNA transcripts served as the template for amplifying TCR beta CDR3 regions. TCR CDR3 underwent first-round RT-PCR with the HTBI primer set. A single record per CDR3 protein comes from TCRdb applying MiXCR to the multiplex PCR reads. The table lists 200,000 to 250,000 distinct CDR3 sequences, approximately 16% of them singletons.

The rearrangement joins TRBV7-2 to TRBJ2-2; TRBD2 is a possible D gene (5 bases). The source is a man between 35 and 55 years old with Graves' hyperthyroidism. The sample was blood. The CDR3 coding sequence is TGTGCCAGCAGTTCGGACGGGGTCACCGGGGAGCTGTTTTTT. It specifies CASSSDGVTGELFF.